This entry lists 23 T cell receptor beta chains sequenced from one sample in a study of blood T cell repertoires in COVID-19. The table came from immunoSEQ multiplex PCR; TCRdb's copy has only in-frame clones and leaves some out. The sample lists 95,000 to 100,000 clones; over 80% were seen once. The sequenced sample was peripheral blood. These receptor sequences come from a man aged 45-60 years with acute or convalescent COVID-19.

In its sample, this clone was seen once. This chain links TRBV7-9 with TRBJ1-5, with D hard to call. The CDR3 spans 13 residues. V was pared by 3 bases and J by 5 bases, with 8 bases between. Per the germline V gene, CDR1 is SEHNR and CDR2 is FQNEAQ (reference sequence). The CDR3 is CASSFSQYQPQHF. CDR3 sequence (DNA): TGTGCCAGCAGCTTTTCCCAGTATCAGCCCCAGCATTTT.

This chain links TRBV4-3 with TRBJ2-2; D possibly corresponds to TRBD2 (6 bases). The germline CDR1 and CDR2 sequences are LGHNA and YSLEER. This CDR3 has 19 amino acids. The V and J ends lost 2 bases and 3 bases respectively, with 22 bases between them. The chain's CDR3 is CASSQRLGGGRVDTGELFF. The CDR3 DNA reads TGCGCCAGCAGCCAAAGATTGGGGGGAGGCAGGGTGGACACCGGGGAGCTGTTTTTT.

This rearrangement joins TRBV6-2 or TRBV6-3 to TRBJ2-7, with D perhaps matching TRBD2 (7 bases). Germline V lookup: CDR1 MNHEY, CDR2 SVGEGT. This CDR3 is built from 15 residues. Trimming cost V 4 bases and J 2 bases, with 15 bases left between them. In DNA, the CDR3 is TGTGCCAGCAGTTCCCCCCGGGGGGCCGCCTACGAGCAGTACTTC. Protein sequence: CASSSPRGAAYEQYF.

The chain combines TRBV7-7 with TRBJ2-5; the match to TRBD1 covers 9 bases. The CDR3 spans 15 residues. V was clipped by 3 bases and J by 5 bases; unmatched bases: 7. Germline lookup yields CDR1 SSHAT and CDR2 FNYEAQ (reference sequence). CDR3 nucleotide sequence: TGTGCCAGCAGCTTGGGACAGGGTCTTGAGGAGACCCAGTACTTC. Its protein is CASSLGQGLEETQYF.

The chain employs TRBV11-3 and TRBJ1-3; unclear D gene. The germline V and J ends were trimmed by 1 base and 0 bases, with 7 bases remaining between them. The CDR3 is 15 amino acids. The germline CDR1 and CDR2 sequences are SGHNT and YENEEA. The DNA for the CDR3 is TGTGCCAGCAGCTTAGGACTCATCTCTGGAAACACCATATATTTT. Translation: CASSLGLISGNTIYF. Looking up the rest from reference TRBV11-3 and TRBJ1-3 gives the full variable domain: EAGVVQSPRYKIIEKKQPVAFWCNPISGHNTLYWYLQNLGQGPELLIRYENEEAVDDSQLPKDRFSAERLKGVDSTLKIQPAELGDSAVYLCASSLGLISGNTIYFGEGSWLTVV.

The rearrangement uses TRBV5-6 and TRBJ2-1; D remains ambiguous. The germline V gene has CDR1 SGHDT and CDR2 YYEEEE. V dropped 2 bases and J dropped 8 bases, with 5 bases sitting between them. This CDR3 is built from 11 residues. The CDR3 spells CASSFGYEQFF. CDR3 in DNA: TGTGCCAGCAGCTTCGGTTATGAGCAGTTCTTC.

The rearrangement joins TRBV5-4 to TRBJ2-5, with TRBD2 matching 8 bases. V lost 4 bases, J lost 5 bases, and 10 bases stayed unmatched. The CDR3 covers 15 residues. From germline, CDR1 is SGHNT and CDR2 YYREEE (reference sequence). CDR3 nucleotides: TGTGCCAGCAGCACGGCGGGGGGAAGGGGCGAGACCCAGTACTTC. Its translation is CASSTAGGRGETQYF.

This clone has only one observation. The V gene is TRBV20-1, the J gene TRBJ1-4; D is ambiguous. Trimming shortened V by 1 base and J by 6 bases, and 3 bases separated the two germline ends. Germline V lookup: CDR1 DFQATT, CDR2 SNEGSKA (reference sequence). This CDR3 has 11 amino acids. The CDR3 DNA reads as TGCAGTGCTAGAGCATATGAAAAACTGTTTTTT. Translated, it gives CSARAYEKLFF.

The gene calls are TRBV5-4 and TRBJ2-3, with 7 bases identical to TRBD1. V shed 4 bases and J 0 bases; nucleotides not matched to a gene: 2. Germline loops: CDR1 SGHNT, CDR2 YYREEE (reference sequence). The CDR3 is made up of 14 amino acids. The CDR3 loop reads CASSRGQSTDTQYF. CDR3 coding DNA: TGTGCCAGCAGCAGGGGACAGAGCACAGATACGCAGTATTTT.

This rearrangement joins TRBV7-3 to TRBJ1-1; D is undetermined. Per the germline V gene, CDR1 is SGHTA and CDR2 is FQGTGA. CDR3 size: 13 residues. The V end was cut by 3 bases, the J end by 1 base, with 6 bases between. DNA for the CDR3: TGTGCCAGCAGCTTTGGCCCGAACACTGAAGCTTTCTTT. Translated, it gives CASSFGPNTEAFF.

The rearrangement joins TRBV9 to TRBJ1-2; possible D gene TRBD1, 6 bases. CDR3 length equals 16 residues. The germline V gene encodes CDR1 SGDLS and CDR2 YYNGEE. With 0 bases removed from V and 2 bases from J, the gap between germline ends came to 14 bases. The CDR3 DNA reads TGTGCCAGCAGCGTAGTAGAAGGGGGGGGCAACTATGGCTACACCTTC. Amino acid sequence: CASSVVEGGGNYGYTF.

This chain uses TRBV13 with TRBJ2-1, with 8 bases that match TRBD1. CDR3 length equals 18 residues. CDR1 PRHDT and CDR2 FYEKMQ come from the germline V gene (reference sequence). With 1 base clipped from V and 8 bases from J, the junction kept 16 bases outside the gene matches. Here the CDR3 reads CASSLAVGRTGSRDEQFF. In DNA, the CDR3 is TGTGCCAGCAGCTTAGCCGTCGGTCGGACAGGGTCACGAGATGAGCAGTTCTTC. Together with reference TRBV13 and TRBJ2-1, the CDR3 gives the full variable domain: AAGVIQSPRHLIKEKRETATLKCYPIPRHDTVYWYQQGPGQDPQFLISFYEKMQSDKGSIPDRFSAQQFSDYHSELNMSSLELGDSALYFCASSLAVGRTGSRDEQFFGPGTRLTVL.

This chain joins TRBV5-3 and TRBJ1-1, with 9 bases aligning to TRBD1. TRBV5-3 is marked as an open reading frame, function uncertain. V lost 3 bases and J lost 3; bases outside the gene matches: 9. The CDR3 runs to 16 residues. The CDR3 region has the DNA TGTGCCAGAAGCTCGGGACAGGGAGCGTACTACACTGAAGCTTTCTTT. Translated, it gives CARSSGQGAYYTEAFF.

The V gene is TRBV28, the J gene TRBJ2-7, with TRBD1 matching over 9 bases. CDR3 length: 21 residues. V was clipped by 5 bases and J by 3 bases; unmatched bases: 26. Germline V gene sequence: CDR1 MDHEN, CDR2 SYDVKM. CDR3 residues: CASSPAAPGTGNFRSIYEQYF. CDR3 DNA sequence: TGTGCCAGCAGTCCCGCTGCCCCCGGGACAGGGAATTTTCGGTCAATCTACGAGCAGTACTTC.

This chain joins TRBV5-6 and TRBJ2-4; TRBD2 is a possible D gene (7 bases). Trimming took off 7 bases at V and 1 base at J, with 12 bases between the two ends. The CDR3 contains 14 residues. Germline V gives CDR1 SGHDT, CDR2 YYEEEE. The CDR3 reads CASRRGAAKNIQYF. CDR3 nucleotide sequence: TGTGCCAGCCGACGGGGGGCGGCCAAAAACATTCAGTACTTC.

V usage is TRBV19 and J usage is TRBJ2-1; a weak D match, TRBD1 (5 bases). Germline V gene sequence: CDR1 LNHDA, CDR2 SQIVND (reference sequence). V dropped 10 bases and J dropped 4 bases, with 23 bases sitting between them. The CDR3 covers 16 residues. The CDR3 DNA sequence: TGTGCCACAAAAGAAAAGGACACGAGGCCTTACAATGAGCAGTTCTTC. This encodes CATKEKDTRPYNEQFF.

This sequence joins TRBV7-9 and TRBJ2-2, with D unclear. Germline CDR1 reads SEHNR; CDR2 reads FQNEAQ (reference sequence). The CDR3 runs 16 residues. Trimming cost V 8 bases and J 5 bases, with 21 bases left between them. DNA for the CDR3: TGTGCCAGCCCAGTTTCTCGTGGCCTCGTTACCGGGGAGCTGTTTTTT. It yields the protein CASPVSRGLVTGELFF.

V gene TRBV6-5 combines with J gene TRBJ1-6; 10 nucleotides line up with TRBD1. The germline CDR1 and CDR2 sequences are MNHEY and SVGAGI. The CDR3 consists of 15 residues. V was clipped by 5 bases and J by 7 bases; unmatched bases: 5. CDR3 sequence: CASSPSGQGNSPLHF. Here the CDR3 DNA reads TGTGCCAGCAGTCCCTCGGGACAGGGGAATTCACCCCTCCACTTT.

The chain is built from TRBV11-3 and TRBJ1-6; tentatively, D is TRBD1 (6 bases). CDR1 is SGHNT, CDR2 YENEEA, per germline. Trimming pared 1 base from V and 0 bases from J, leaving 16 bases between. This CDR3 comprises 19 residues. The CDR3 spells CASSLAQGLTGSYNSPLHF. The DNA of the CDR3 is TGTGCCAGCAGCTTAGCCCAGGGGTTGACAGGCTCCTATAATTCACCCCTCCACTTT.

The rearrangement joins TRBV24-1 to TRBJ1-5, with D maybe TRBD1 (6 bases). V shed 6 bases and J shed 2 bases, with 13 bases lying between them. This CDR3 spans 15 amino acids. The V gene's germline CDR1 is KGHDR and CDR2 SFDVKD. The CDR3, as DNA: TGTGCCACCAGTCAAGGGGGGGCTGGCAATCAGCCCCAGCATTTT. It translates to CATSQGGAGNQPQHF.

The rearrangement uses TRBV5-1 and TRBJ2-1, with 12 nucleotides matching TRBD2. This CDR3 has 14 residues. Germline V gene data show CDR1 as SGHRS and CDR2 as YFSETQ. Unmatched junction bases numbered 1, after V lost 2 bases and J lost 7 bases. CDR3: CASSLGLAGNEQFF. The CDR3, as DNA: TGCGCCAGCAGCTTAGGACTAGCGGGAAATGAGCAGTTCTTC. The full variable domain, completed using reference TRBV5-1 and TRBJ2-1, is KAGVTQTPRYLIKTRGQQVTLSCSPISGHRSVSWYQQTPGQGLQFLFEYFSETQRNKGNFPGRFSGRQFSNSRSEMNVSTLELGDSALYLCASSLGLAGNEQFFGPGTRLTVL.

The V call is TRBV6-5, the J call TRBJ1-2; TRBD1 agrees at 10 bases. The CDR3 consists of 15 residues. Losses at the gene ends were 6 bases for V and 1 base for J; bases not matched to a gene: 5. Per germline, CDR1 MNHEY and CDR2 SVGAGI. The CDR3 nucleotides are TGTGCCAGCAGACCGGGACAGGGGTATAACTATGGCTACACCTTC. It is translated as CASRPGQGYNYGYTF.

The rearrangement joins TRBV7-3 to TRBJ2-1; 7 bases align to TRBD1. The trim removed 4 bases at V and 2 bases at J, leaving 2 bases unmatched. Germline assignment: CDR1 SGHTA and CDR2 FQGTGA. This CDR3 is 14 amino acids long. CDR3 DNA: TGTGCCAGCAGCTCGGGACAGACCTACAATGAGCAGTTCTTC. This sequence encodes CASSSGQTYNEQFF.